This T cell receptor beta chain derives from a study of blood T cell repertoires in COVID-19. Donors were grouped by their self-reported clinical history. The assay was immunoSEQ multiplex PCR, and TCRdb's table has in-frame clones only and misses some. The data contain 300,000 to 400,000 clones, 86% of them singletons. This clonotype was sampled from a woman aged 40-49 years with acute COVID-19. The sequencing input was PBMCs or T cells enriched from blood (not recorded which).

The CDR3 here is CASSQLGGVNYGYTF. CDR3 bases: TGCGCCAGCAGCCAACTTGGGGGGGTTAACTATGGCTACACCTTC. V and J are TRBV4-3 and TRBJ1-2; possible D gene TRBD1, 5 bases. The CDR3 consists of 15 residues. CDR1 LGHNA and CDR2 YSLEER come from the germline V gene. V dropped 2 bases and J dropped 1 base, with 11 bases sitting between them.